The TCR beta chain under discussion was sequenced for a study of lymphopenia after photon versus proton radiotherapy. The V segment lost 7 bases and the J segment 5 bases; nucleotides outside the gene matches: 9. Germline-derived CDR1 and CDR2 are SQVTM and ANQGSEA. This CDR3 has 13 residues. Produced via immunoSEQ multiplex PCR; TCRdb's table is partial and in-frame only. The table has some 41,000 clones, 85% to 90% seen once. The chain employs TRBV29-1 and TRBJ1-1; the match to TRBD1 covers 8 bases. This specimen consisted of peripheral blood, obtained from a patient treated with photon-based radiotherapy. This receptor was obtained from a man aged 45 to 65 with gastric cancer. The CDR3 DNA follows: TGCAGCGCATCACAGGGGGGACGGACTGAAGCTTTCTTT. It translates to CSASQGGRTEAFF.